This is a list of T cell receptor beta chains from one sample in a study of T-cell reconstitution after alpha-beta-depleted transplantation in children. MiXCR, applied by TCRdb to the PCR reads, yields one record per CDR3 protein. The data hold roughly 570,000 distinct CDR3 sequences, with about a quarter observed a single time. The specimen comprised PBMCs, sampled before TCRalphabeta/CD19-depleted stem cell transplant. These receptors originate from a boy in the first two years of life with Wiskott-Aldrich syndrome, due to receive a stem cell transplant. Both conserved end residues are part of each CDR3. Each record gives: V gene, J gene, clone size, D gene, CDR3 DNA, CDR3 protein. D genes are given only for firm matches. Rows may omit the clone size; those that give it use once, few, many or a size class.

TRBV7-2	TRBJ2-7	few	NA	TGTGCCAGCAGCTTAGCTGGGGTAGGGAGGAACGAGCAGTACTTC	CASSLAGVGRNEQYF
TRBV4-1	TRBJ2-5	NA	TRBD1	TGCGCCAGCAGCCCGGGCCGCATGGGACAGGGTTGGGAGACCCAGTACTTC	CASSPGRMGQGWETQYF
TRBV24-1	TRBJ2-7	few	NA	TGTGCCACCAGTGATTTGCTGGACCGGATAAGAGAGCAGTACTTC	CATSDLLDRIREQYF
TRBV28	TRBJ1-4	few	NA	TGTGCCAGCAGTTTGTCCGAGGACCTAACTAATGAAAAACTGTTTTTT	CASSLSEDLTNEKLFF
TRBV27	TRBJ2-1	few	NA	TGTGCCAGCAGTTTTGGGCTTCGTGGCGGGTTTGACCAAAATGAGCAGTTCTTC	CASSFGLRGGFDQNEQFF
TRBV5-1	TRBJ2-7	NA	NA	TGCGCCAGCAGCTGGGGTCCACGTACGGAGGTCTACGAGCAGTACTTC	CASSWGPRTEVYEQYF
TRBV7-9	TRBJ2-6	NA	NA	TGTGCCAGCAGCTTAGACAGGCGAAGCTCTGGGGCCAACGTCCTGACTTTC	CASSLDRRSSGANVLTF
TRBV5-1	TRBJ2-1	NA	TRBD1	TGCGCCAGCAGCTCTCCTCAGGGGGCGCGACAGTTCTTC	CASSSPQGARQFF
TRBV12-3/TRBV12-4	TRBJ2-5	NA	NA	TGTGCCAGCAGTTTAACGGGGACCGGGGCCCAGTACTTC	CASSLTGTGAQYF
TRBV5-1	TRBJ2-1	few	TRBD2	TGCGCCAGCAGCTTTGGACTAGCGGGAAGCTCAAATGAGCAGTTCTTC	CASSFGLAGSSNEQFF
TRBV11-2	TRBJ2-1	NA	TRBD2	TGTGCCAGCAGCTCTAGCGGGGAATCTTACAATGAGCAGTTCTTC	CASSSSGESYNEQFF
TRBV7-6	TRBJ2-2	NA	TRBD2	TGTGCCAGCAGCGCCCGACTAGCGGAGAGCGGGGAGCTGTTTTTT	CASSARLAESGELFF
TRBV20-1	TRBJ2-1	NA	TRBD2	TGCAGTGCTAGTAAAGTACTAGCGGCTTACTACAATGAGCAGTTCTTC	CSASKVLAAYYNEQFF
TRBV20-1	TRBJ2-1	many	TRBD2	TGCAGTGCCCCCCGGACTAGCGGTTACAATGAGCAGTTCTTC	CSAPRTSGYNEQFF
TRBV3-1	TRBJ1-2	NA	NA	TGTGCCAGCAGCCGCAGGAATAACTATGGCTACACCTTC	CASSRRNNYGYTF
TRBV10-2	TRBJ2-2	few	NA	TGCGCCAGCAGTGAGGGTAGACGGATCACCGGGGAGCTGTTTTTT	CASSEGRRITGELFF
TRBV7-6	TRBJ2-1	NA	NA	TGTGCCAGCAGCTTAGCCACTATACCAAGCTCCTACAATGAGCAGTTCTTC	CASSLATIPSSYNEQFF
TRBV20-1	TRBJ2-3	NA	NA	TGCAGTGCTAGAGCAATCCTACTAACAAAGACCCTACCCACAGATACGCAGTATTTT	CSARAILLTKTLPTDTQYF
TRBV5-1	TRBJ2-1	NA	TRBD1	TGCGCCAGCAGCTTGGAAACAGGGGGTGTCTACAATGAGCAGTTCTTC	CASSLETGGVYNEQFF
TRBV2	TRBJ2-5	NA	TRBD2	TGTGCCAGCAGCGGAGCGGGAACAGAGACCCAGTACTTC	CASSGAGTETQYF
TRBV5-1	TRBJ2-6	NA	NA	TGCGCCAGCAGCGAGTCCGAATCTGGGGCCAACGTCCTGACTTTC	CASSESESGANVLTF
TRBV7-2	TRBJ1-2	few	TRBD1	TGTGCCAGCAGCTTACGGAGCGACAGGGAAACCTTC	CASSLRSDRETF
TRBV5-5	TRBJ2-1	NA	NA	TGTGCCAGCAGCTTGGCTATCAACAATGAGCAGTTCTTC	CASSLAINNEQFF
TRBV7-3	TRBJ2-1	NA	TRBD2	TGTGCCAGCAGCTTACCGATCCGTAGATTGTTAGCGGGAGGCCCCTACAATGAGCAGTTCTTC	CASSLPIRRLLAGGPYNEQFF
TRBV6-5	TRBJ2-5	NA	NA	TGTGCCAGCAGGGGGGGACTCCTCCAGTACTTC	CASRGGLLQYF
TRBV7-2	TRBJ2-1	NA	NA	TGTGCCAGCAGCTTAGCGACTCGTTACACTGAGCAGTTCTTC	CASSLATRYTEQFF
TRBV6-6	TRBJ2-7	few	NA	TGTGCCAGCAGGCTGGGCGACGGCGAGCAGTACTTC	CASRLGDGEQYF
TRBV3-1	TRBJ1-2	NA	TRBD1	TGTGCCAGCAGCCCTATTGGGACAGCCGTCGGGGGCTACACCTTC	CASSPIGTAVGGYTF
TRBV12-3/TRBV12-4	TRBJ2-3	NA	TRBD2	TGTGCCAGCAGCGAGAAAACTAGCGGGAGTAGCACAGATACGCAGTATTTT	CASSEKTSGSSTDTQYF
TRBV2	TRBJ2-1	NA	TRBD2	TGTGCCAGCCGGCTAGCGGGAGGGCCTTCCTACAATGAGCAGTTCTTC	CASRLAGGPSYNEQFF
TRBV5-1	TRBJ2-3	NA	TRBD2	TGCGCCAGCAGCTTGGGGGGACTAGCGGGGGGAAACACATATACGCAGTATTTT	CASSLGGLAGGNTYTQYF
TRBV30	TRBJ2-1	NA	TRBD2	TGTGCCTGGAGTCTCCTGGGACTAAAGAGCTCCTACAATGAGCAGTTCTTC	CAWSLLGLKSSYNEQFF
TRBV5-1	TRBJ2-3	NA	TRBD2	TGCGCCAGCAGCTCCCTGCCCCCTAGCGGGACTAGCACAGATACGCAGTATTTT	CASSSLPPSGTSTDTQYF
TRBV20-1	TRBJ2-1	NA	TRBD2	TGCAGTGCTAGAGACCCTAGCGGGAGGAGTGGCAATGAGCAGTTCTTC	CSARDPSGRSGNEQFF
TRBV29-1	TRBJ1-2	few	TRBD1	TGCACCGGCTGGGACAGCTATGGCTACACCTTC	CTGWDSYGYTF
TRBV5-1	TRBJ1-1	NA	NA	TGCGCCAGCAGCCAGGATGGACCGGGGGAGAACACTGAAGCTTTCTTT	CASSQDGPGENTEAFF
TRBV3-1	TRBJ2-3	NA	TRBD2	TGTGCCAGCAGTCCTAGCGGGTATACGCAGTATTTT	CASSPSGYTQYF
TRBV20-1	TRBJ2-5	NA	TRBD1	TGCAGTGCTAGCGAAGGGACAGGGAAAGAGACCCAGTACTTC	CSASEGTGKETQYF
TRBV12-3/TRBV12-4	TRBJ1-1	NA	NA	TGTGCCAGCTCCGTCCAGGCGAACACTGAAGCTTTCTTT	CASSVQANTEAFF
TRBV12-3/TRBV12-4	TRBJ2-3	few	NA	TGTGCCAGCTTGAGGGACGTACCCACAGATACGCAGTATTTT	CASLRDVPTDTQYF
TRBV12-3/TRBV12-4	TRBJ2-1	NA	TRBD2	TGTGCCAGCAGTTTAGAGAGACTAGCGGGAGCTTACAATGAGCAGTTCTTC	CASSLERLAGAYNEQFF
TRBV5-4	TRBJ2-2	NA	NA	TGTGCCAGCAGCTTGGATGGGGGAGGTAGTACCGGGGAGCTGTTTTTT	CASSLDGGGSTGELFF
TRBV4-1	TRBJ2-1	NA	NA	TGCGCCAGCAGCCAAGCTCGGCAGGGCAATGAGCAGTTCTTC	CASSQARQGNEQFF
TRBV27	TRBJ1-2	NA	NA	TGTGCCAGCAGTTTATCGGGGAAAGCTAACTATGGCTACACCTTC	CASSLSGKANYGYTF
TRBV2	TRBJ2-5	few	TRBD2	TGTGCCAGCAGTCAGAGGGCTAGCGGAGAGACCCAGTACTTC	CASSQRASGETQYF
TRBV6-1	TRBJ1-6	NA	NA	TGTGCCAGCAGTACCACGGGAGGGGGGGCCCAGAATTCACCCCTCCACTTT	CASSTTGGGAQNSPLHF
TRBV5-5	TRBJ2-3	NA	NA	TGTGCCAGCAGCTTGCGCCCGGGATCCAATACGCAGTATTTT	CASSLRPGSNTQYF
TRBV5-1	TRBJ1-1	NA	NA	TGCGCCAGCAGCTTGGATCCGAACCAGAACACTGAAGCTTTCTTT	CASSLDPNQNTEAFF